This TCR beta chain was captured by sequencing in a study of T-cell memory formation after mild COVID-19 (dated by TCRdb to the early 2020s). A note on the overall study: TCR sequence clusters from the two donors were largely donor specific. In two donors, T-cell clones that expanded and contracted after mild COVID-19 were followed by sequencing TCRalpha and TCRbeta repertoires longitudinally. The cohort was made up of two young adult volunteers, one female and one male, who were previously healthy. Results the study describes overall, beyond this receptor: Balanced CD4/CD8 phenotypes were observed for clones contracting from day 15 to 85, whereas a bias towards CD4+ was observed for a second wave of clones expanding from day 15 to 37. The detection of some responding clones in pre-infection memory suggests that pre-existing cross-reactive memory T cells joined the SARS-CoV-2 response. The second-wave clones that peaked on day 37 were not confirmed to be SARS-CoV-2 specific. Contracting CD4+ clones appeared mostly in the CM and EM memory subsets, whereas CD8+ clones were enriched in EMRA. The study covered only a couple of mild cases, and larger cohorts including severe cases with pre-infection samples were considered necessary.

Here V drops 5 bases and J drops 5 bases, and the junction holds 12 bases not matched to any gene. The germline V gene provides CDR1 MGHRA and CDR2 YSYEKL. The cysteine opens and the phenylalanine closes a CDR3 of 16 amino acids. Only CDR3 DNA remains: 48 bases, in frame from the first base. PBMCs were isolated by Ficoll-Paque density gradient centrifugation. This clonotype was seen only a few times. Its recognized antigen is unknown. Qualities for individual bases were not recorded, and no much larger clone is one base off. The reads were generated on an Illumina NovaSeq 6000. TCRalpha and TCRbeta cDNA libraries were constructed by 5'RACE with constant-segment primers, with sample barcodes and unique molecular identifiers being introduced. Trizol reagent was used to extract RNA from every sample. Library amplification was performed in two PCR steps, and a second sample barcode and Illumina TruSeq adapters were introduced in the second step. Libraries were sequenced on an Illumina NovaSeq with 2 x 150 bp paired-end reads. Under the source paper's analysis protocol: Demultiplexing of reads and collapsing into UMI-guided consensus sequences were performed with migec v1.2.7. Using mixcr v2.1.11, the UMI consensuses were aligned to TRA and TRB V and J templates and assembled into clonotypes. A clonotype was counted as expanded or contracted only when both edgeR and NoisET called the clonotype significant, with the noise models trained on biological replicates. For edgeR calls, the thresholds were a false discovery rate-adjusted p below 0.01 and a log2 fold-change of 1. As an exploratory analysis of dynamics, max-normalized trajectories of the 1000 most abundant clonotypes were examined by PCA with hierarchical clustering. Separately sequenced CD4+ and CD8+ repertoires were used to assign a CD4 or CD8 phenotype to each responding clone. The public reads were reprocessed in TCRdb via fastp at Q25 and MiXCR, keeping in-frame beta chains. Under each unique CDR3 protein, matching rows form one entry showing the most common genes and DNA. Here the V and J calls rest on TCRdb's processing, not on the authors' analysis. Recorded for this sample are hundreds of thousands of distinct CDR3 sequences; 20% to 25% of them occurred a single time. Of the sample, 20% to 25% falls within the top ten clones.

The sequenced material came from PBMCs or a T cell subset sorted from them (not recorded which). The TCR sequence derives from a man aged 18 to 29 who had mild COVID-19 (a few samples of this study predate the infection). The sample titles of this study are shuffled in the database, so cell type and time point are left out; the donor was told from shared clones. The V gene is TRBV4-1 and the J gene is TRBJ2-1; the junction holds 7 bases that match TRBD2. The bases read TGCGCCAGCAGCTCCATCGGGCGGGGGTCAGACAATGAGCAGTTCTTC. The resulting protein is CASSSIGRGSDNEQFF.